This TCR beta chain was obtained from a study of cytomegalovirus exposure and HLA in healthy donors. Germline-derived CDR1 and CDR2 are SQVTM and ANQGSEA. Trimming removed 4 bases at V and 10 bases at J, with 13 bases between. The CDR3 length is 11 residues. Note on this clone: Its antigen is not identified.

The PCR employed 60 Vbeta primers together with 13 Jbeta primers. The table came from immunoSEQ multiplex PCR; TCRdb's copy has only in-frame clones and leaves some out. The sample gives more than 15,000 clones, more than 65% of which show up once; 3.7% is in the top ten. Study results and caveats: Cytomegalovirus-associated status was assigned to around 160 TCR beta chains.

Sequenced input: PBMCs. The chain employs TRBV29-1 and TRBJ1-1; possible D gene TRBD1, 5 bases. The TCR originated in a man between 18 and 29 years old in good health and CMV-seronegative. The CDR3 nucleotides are TGCAGCGTTGGGGAGGGGAGGAGAGCTTTCTTT. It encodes CSVGEGRRAFF.